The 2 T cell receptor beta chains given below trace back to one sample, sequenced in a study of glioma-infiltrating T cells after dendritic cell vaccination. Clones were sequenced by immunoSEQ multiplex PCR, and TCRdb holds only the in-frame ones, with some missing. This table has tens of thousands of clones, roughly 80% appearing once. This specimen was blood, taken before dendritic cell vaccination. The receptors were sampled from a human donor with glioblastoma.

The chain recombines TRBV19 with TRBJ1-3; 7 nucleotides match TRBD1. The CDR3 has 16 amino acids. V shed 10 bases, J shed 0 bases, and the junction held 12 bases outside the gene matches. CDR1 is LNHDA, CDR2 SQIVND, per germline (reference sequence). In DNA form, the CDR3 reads TGTGCCACCACGGGACAGAGTCAAATCTCTGGAAACACCATATATTTT. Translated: CATTGQSQISGNTIYF.

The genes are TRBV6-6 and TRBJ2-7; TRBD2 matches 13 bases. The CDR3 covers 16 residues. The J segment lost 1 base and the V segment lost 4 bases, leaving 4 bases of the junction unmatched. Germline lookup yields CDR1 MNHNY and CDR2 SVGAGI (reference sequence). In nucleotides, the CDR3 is TGTGCCAGCAGTTTAGAGGGACTAGCGGGGTCCTACGAGCAGTACTTC. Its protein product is CASSLEGLAGSYEQYF.